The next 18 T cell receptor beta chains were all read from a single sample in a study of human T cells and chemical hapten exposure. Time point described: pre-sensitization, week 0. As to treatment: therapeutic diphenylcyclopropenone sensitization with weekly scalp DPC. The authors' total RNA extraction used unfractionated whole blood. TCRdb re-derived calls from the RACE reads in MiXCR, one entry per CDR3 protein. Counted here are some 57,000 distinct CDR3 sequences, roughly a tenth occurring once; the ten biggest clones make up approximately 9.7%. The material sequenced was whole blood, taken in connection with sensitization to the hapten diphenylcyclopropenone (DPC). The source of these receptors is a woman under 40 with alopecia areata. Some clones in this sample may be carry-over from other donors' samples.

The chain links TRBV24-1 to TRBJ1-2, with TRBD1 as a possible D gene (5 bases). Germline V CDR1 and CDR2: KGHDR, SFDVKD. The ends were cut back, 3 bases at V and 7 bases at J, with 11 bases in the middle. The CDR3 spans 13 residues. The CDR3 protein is CATSDVRDVGYTF. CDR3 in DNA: TGTGCCACCAGTGATGTCCGGGACGTTGGCTACACCTTC.

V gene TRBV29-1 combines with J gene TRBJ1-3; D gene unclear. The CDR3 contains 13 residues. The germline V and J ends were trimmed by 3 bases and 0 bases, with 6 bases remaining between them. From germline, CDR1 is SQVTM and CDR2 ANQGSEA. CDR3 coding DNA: TGCAGCGTTGAGGTGGGCTCTGGAAACACCATATATTTT. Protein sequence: CSVEVGSGNTIYF.

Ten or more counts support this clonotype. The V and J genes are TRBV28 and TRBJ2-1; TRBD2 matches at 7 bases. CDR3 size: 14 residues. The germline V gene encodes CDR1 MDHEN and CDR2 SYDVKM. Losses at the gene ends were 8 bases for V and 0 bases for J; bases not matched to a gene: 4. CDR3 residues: CASGPSGSYNEQFF. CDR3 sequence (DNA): TGTGCCAGCGGGCCTAGCGGCTCCTACAATGAGCAGTTCTTC. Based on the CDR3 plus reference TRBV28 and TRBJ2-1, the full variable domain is DVKVTQSSRYLVKRTGEKVFLECVQDMDHENMFWYRQDPGLGLRLIYFSYDVKMKEKGDIPEGYSVSREKKERFSLILESASTNQTSMYLCASGPSGSYNEQFFGPGTRLTVL.

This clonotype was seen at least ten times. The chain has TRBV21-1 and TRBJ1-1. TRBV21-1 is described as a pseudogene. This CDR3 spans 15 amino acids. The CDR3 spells CASSKDEGPLPEAFF. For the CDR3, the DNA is TGTGCCAGCAGCAAAGATGAAGGGCCCTTACCTGAAGCTTTCTTT.

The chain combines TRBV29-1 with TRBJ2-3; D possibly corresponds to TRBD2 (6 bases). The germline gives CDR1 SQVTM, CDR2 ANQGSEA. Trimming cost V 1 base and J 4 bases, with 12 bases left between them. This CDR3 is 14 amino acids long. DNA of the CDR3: TGCAGCGTTGAAGTTGCGGGGCTGGCAGATACGCAGTATTTT. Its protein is CSVEVAGLADTQYF.

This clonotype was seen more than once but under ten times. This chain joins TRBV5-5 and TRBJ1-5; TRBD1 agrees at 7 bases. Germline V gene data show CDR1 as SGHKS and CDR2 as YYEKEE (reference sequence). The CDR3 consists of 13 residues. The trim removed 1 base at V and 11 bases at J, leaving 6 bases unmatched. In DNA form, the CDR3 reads TGTGCCAGCAGCTTGAGAGTAGGGGGCGCCCAGCATTTT. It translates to CASSLRVGGAQHF.

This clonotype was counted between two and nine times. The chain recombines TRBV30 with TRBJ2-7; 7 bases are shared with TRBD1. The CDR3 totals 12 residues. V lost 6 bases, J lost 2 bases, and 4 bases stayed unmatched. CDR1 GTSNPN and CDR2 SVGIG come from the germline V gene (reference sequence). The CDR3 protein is CACRDRTYEQYF. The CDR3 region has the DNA TGTGCCTGCCGGGACAGAACCTACGAGCAGTACTTC.

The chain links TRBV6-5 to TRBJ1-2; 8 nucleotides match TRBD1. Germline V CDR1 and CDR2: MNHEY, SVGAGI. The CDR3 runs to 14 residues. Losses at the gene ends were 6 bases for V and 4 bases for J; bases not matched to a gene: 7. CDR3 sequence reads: CASRLGQGSYGYTF. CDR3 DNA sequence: TGTGCCAGCAGACTCGGACAGGGAAGCTATGGCTACACCTTC.

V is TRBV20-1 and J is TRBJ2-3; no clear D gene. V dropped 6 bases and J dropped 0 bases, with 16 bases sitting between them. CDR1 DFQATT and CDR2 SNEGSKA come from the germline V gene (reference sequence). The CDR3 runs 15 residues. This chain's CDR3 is CSATTDGASTDTQYF. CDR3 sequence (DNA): TGCAGTGCCACTACCGACGGTGCTAGCACAGATACGCAGTATTTT.

CDR3 sequence reads: CASSQVYTDTQYF. For the CDR3, the DNA is TGTGCCAGCAGCCAAGTTTACACAGATACGCAGTATTTT. This sequence joins TRBV3-1 and TRBJ2-3; D gene uncertain. Trimming removed 1 base at V and 2 bases at J, with 4 bases between. Per germline, CDR1 LGHDT and CDR2 YNNKEL (reference sequence). The CDR3 is made up of 13 amino acids.

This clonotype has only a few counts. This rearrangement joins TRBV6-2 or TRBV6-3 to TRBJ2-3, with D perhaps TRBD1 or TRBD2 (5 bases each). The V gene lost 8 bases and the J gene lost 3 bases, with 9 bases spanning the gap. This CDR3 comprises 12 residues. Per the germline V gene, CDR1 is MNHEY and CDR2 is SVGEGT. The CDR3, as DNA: TGTGCCAGCGAGGGGTGGACAGATACGCAGTATTTT. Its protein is CASEGWTDTQYF.

CDR3 DNA sequence: TGTGCCAGCAGTTACGGGTTATTTCAGCCCCAGCATTTT. It yields the protein CASSYGLFQPQHF. This sequence joins TRBV6-5 and TRBJ1-5; the D is unclear. The CDR3 consists of 13 residues. The germline V gene encodes CDR1 MNHEY and CDR2 SVGAGI. Trimming left V 2 bases short and J 6 bases short, with 8 bases between.

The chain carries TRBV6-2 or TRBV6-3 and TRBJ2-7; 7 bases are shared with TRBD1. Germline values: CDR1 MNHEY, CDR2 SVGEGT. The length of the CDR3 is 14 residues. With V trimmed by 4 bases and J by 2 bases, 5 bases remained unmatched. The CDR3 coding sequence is TGTGCCAGCAGTTCCGGGGACAGCCCCTACGAGCAGTACTTC. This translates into CASSSGDSPYEQYF.

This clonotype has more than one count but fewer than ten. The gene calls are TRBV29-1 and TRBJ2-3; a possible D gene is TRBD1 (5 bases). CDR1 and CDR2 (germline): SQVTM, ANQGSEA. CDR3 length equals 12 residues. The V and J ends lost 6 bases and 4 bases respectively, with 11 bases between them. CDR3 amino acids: CSVIGASDTQYF. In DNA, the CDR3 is TGCAGCGTAATTGGGGCCTCAGATACGCAGTATTTT.

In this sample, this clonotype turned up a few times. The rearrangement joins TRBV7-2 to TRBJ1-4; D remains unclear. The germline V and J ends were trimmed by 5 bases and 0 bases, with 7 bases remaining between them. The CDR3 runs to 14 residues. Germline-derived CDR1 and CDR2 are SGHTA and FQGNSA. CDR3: CASSLSATNEKLFF. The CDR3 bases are TGTGCCAGCAGCCTCTCCGCAACTAATGAAAAACTGTTTTTT.

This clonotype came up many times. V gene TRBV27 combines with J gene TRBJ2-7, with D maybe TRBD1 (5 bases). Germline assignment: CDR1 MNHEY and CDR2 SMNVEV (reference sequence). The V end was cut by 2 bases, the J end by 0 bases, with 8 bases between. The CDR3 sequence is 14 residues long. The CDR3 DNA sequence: TGTGCCAGCAGTTTAATGGACACCTCCTACGAGCAGTACTTC. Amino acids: CASSLMDTSYEQYF.

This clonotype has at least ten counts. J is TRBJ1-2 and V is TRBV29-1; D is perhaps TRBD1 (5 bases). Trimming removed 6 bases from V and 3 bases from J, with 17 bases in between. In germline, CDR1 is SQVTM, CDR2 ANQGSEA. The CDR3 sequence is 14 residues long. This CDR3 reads CSVVEGGVDYGYTF. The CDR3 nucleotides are TGCAGCGTGGTAGAGGGAGGGGTGGACTATGGCTACACCTTC.

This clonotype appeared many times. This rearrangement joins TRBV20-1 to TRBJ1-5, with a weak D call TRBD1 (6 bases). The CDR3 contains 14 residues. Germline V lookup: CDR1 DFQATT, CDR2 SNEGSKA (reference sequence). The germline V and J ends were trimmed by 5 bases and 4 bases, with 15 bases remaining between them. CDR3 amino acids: CSAPPGVGNQPQHF. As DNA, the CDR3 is TGCAGTGCTCCACCAGGGGTAGGGAATCAGCCCCAGCATTTT.